The source of this T cell receptor (beta chain) is a study of neurological immune-mediated disorders (dated by TCRdb to between 2017 and 2020). For context, the study as a whole: Among the approximately 34 multiple sclerosis patients, relapsing-remitting MS accounted for some 30 and secondary progressive MS accounted for 3. Peripheral blood TCR-beta repertoires from HTLV-I-associated myelopathy (HAM/TSP) patients, multiple sclerosis patients and healthy controls were compared by UMI-based sequencing. Alongside PBMC samples, the set of fewer than 110 TCR-beta libraries contained longitudinal samples, technical triplicates, and paired CD4+ and CD8+ T-cell subsets that had been sorted. The cohort included about 70 subjects: approximately 15 with HAM/TSP, about 35 with multiple sclerosis, and around 20 healthy controls.

This clonotype was detected ten times or more. Its antigen is currently not known. The record has no base qualities; no much larger clone is one base away. The investigation overall reported the following: TCR clonal expansion was greatest in HAM/TSP patients and smallest in MS patients, who ranked below even healthy controls. Expanded clones from different subjects shared no identical CDR3 amino acid sequences, which suggests that TCR-beta repertoires were private in all groups. Repertoires from 18 of 34 MS patients were grouped by phylogenetic analysis into a cluster of related CDR3 sequences, suggesting a possible repertoire-level signature. The MS cluster was not associated with any clinical or MRI features, and the authors stated that larger cohorts are needed.

CDR1 and CDR2 (SQVTM, ANQGSEA) derive from the germline V gene. Relative to germline, V is missing 0 bases and J is missing 7 bases, with 12 bases of the junction outside any gene match. Measured from the cysteine to the phenylalanine, the CDR3 is 15 residues long. Of the read, only the CDR3 DNA is kept; its 45 bases are in frame from base 1. For unsorted PBMC libraries, 2 million PBMCs were used after storage in RNAlater at -80 degrees C until RNA extraction. The multiple sclerosis patients were enrolled in a US clinical protocol that evaluated disease progression with magnetic resonance imaging. Peripheral blood underwent Ficoll-Hypaque density gradient centrifugation to isolate PBMCs, which were then cryopreserved in liquid nitrogen. To synthesize cDNA, template-switch 5'RACE was performed with a primer carrying a 10-nucleotide random unique molecular identifier so that each TCR transcript was tagged. Every sequencing run yielded over 190 million TCR-beta sequences covering 15-18 subjects. Total RNA was extracted with the RNeasy kit. The KAPA Real-time Library Amplification kit was used to amplify TCR-beta VDJ regions with primers for the TCR constant region and the 5'RACE anchor. A first PCR added sample indexes and Illumina adaptors, after which a second PCR increased the library yield. After purification with Ampure beads, the TCR product of roughly 650 bp was size-selected on a 2% E-gel SizeSelection system. Before pooling, library quality was assessed on a Bioanalyzer, concentration was determined with Qubit, and library quantification was performed with the Kapa Library Quantification kit. Paired-end 2 x 150 bp sequencing of the libraries was performed on an Illumina HiSeq 2500. To increase sequence diversity, roughly 24-32% phiX was spiked into each library pool. On the authors' methods: The quality-filtered reads were processed with the UMI-based MiGEC pipeline, whose error correction step removed more than 85% of the raw TCR sequences. IMGT germline references were used for alignment of VDJ genes, and clonotypes were defined by a unique CDR3 amino acid sequence together with V-J genes. Clonal expansion, Shannon diversity and CDR3 relatedness (CalcPairwiseDistances, ClusterSamples) were evaluated with VDJtools, and phylogenetic trees were built with CLCbio workbench. Expanded clones were defined as having at least 8 unique UMIs, based on coefficient-of-variation modelling across technical triplicates. Using fastp trimming at Q25 and MiXCR clonotype assembly, TCRdb reanalyzed the public sequencing data and kept in-frame beta chains. Every entry covers one CDR3 protein and lists the most common genes and DNA from its rows. What appears here as the V and J calls and clone size reflects TCRdb's work, not the paper's. The sample has 50,000 to 65,000 distinct CDR3 sequences on record, approximately 3.8% of them singletons. Around 1.5% of the sample comes from the top ten.

The origin of this receptor is a man aged 30 to 39 with multiple sclerosis. The rearranged chain carries TRBV29-1 and TRBJ2-7; a stretch of 7 junction bases matches TRBD2. The material sequenced was PBMCs. Here the CDR3 is given as CSVEDGRDPPREQYF. The DNA sequence is TGCAGCGTTGAAGATGGGAGGGATCCTCCGAGGGAGCAGTACTTC.